There are many counts of the clone carrying this T cell receptor beta chain. What it binds is not known. Time point described: newly diagnosed GD, antithyroid drugs for less than 3 months. TCR sequences were obtained from RNA taken from PBMCs. The sample comes from a study of regulatory T cells in long-lasting Graves disease. Broader study findings: Persistent disease samples used TRBV28, TRBJ1-2 and TRBJ2-5 preferentially.

The CDR3 is 19 residues long. Germline V lookup: CDR1 MNHNS, CDR2 SASEGT. J lost 1 base, V lost 5 bases, and 15 bases had no gene match. To make TCR beta libraries, researchers used iRepertoire HTBI primers and Arm-PCR of CDR3 regions. TCRdb passed the multiplex PCR reads through MiXCR, listing each CDR3 protein once. Here the sample spans some 250,000 distinct CDR3 sequences, 18% being singletons. The chain uses TRBV6-1 and TRBJ2-2; 8 bases align to TRBD2. The TCR originated in a female donor with Graves disease. The sequences come from peripheral blood mononuclear cells (PBMCs), collected at new diagnosis, from a patient treated with antithyroid drugs. CDR3 protein: CASSRPSTGLAENTGELFF. The CDR3 nucleotides are TGTGCCAGCAGTCGACCCAGCACCGGACTAGCAGAGAACACCGGGGAGCTGTTTTTT.